Listed below are T cell receptor beta chains from one sample, sequenced in a study of blood T cells in healthy people across ages. TCRdb redid the calling of the 5' RACE reads with MiXCR, one entry per CDR3 protein. Among roughly 930,000 distinct CDR3 sequences listed, 48% were seen once. Sequencing was performed on blood. These receptors came from a man aged 30-40 years in good health. The CDR3 runs from the conserved cysteine through the conserved F or W. The order of the fields is V gene, D gene, clone size, J gene, CDR3 DNA, CDR3 protein. A D gene is named only where the DNA matches it firmly. Size is omitted from some rows. Given values are once, few, many or a class for expanded clones.

TRBV10-3	TRBD1	.	TRBJ1-2	TGTGCCATCAGTGCGGACAGGGGGCTCGGTGGCTACACCTTC	CAISADRGLGGYTF
TRBV2	TRBD2	.	TRBJ2-1	TGTGCCAGCAAGGCGCGGGGGAGGGATGAGCAGTTCTTC	CASKARGRDEQFF
TRBV29-1	.	.	TRBJ2-5	TGCAGTGCCAGGGACTGGGAAGAGACCCAGTACTTC	CSARDWEETQYF
TRBV6-5	.	.	TRBJ1-2	TGTGCCAGCAGTTACTCGGGCATTGGCTACACCTTC	CASSYSGIGYTF
TRBV4-2	TRBD1	.	TRBJ2-3	TGTGCCAGCAGCCAACGGGGACAGGGGTTTCCAGATACGCAGTATTTT	CASSQRGQGFPDTQYF
TRBV15	TRBD1	.	TRBJ2-7	TGTGCCGCCAGCAGAGATTTAAGTGGGACAGGGATCTACGAGCAGTACTTC	CAASRDLSGTGIYEQYF
TRBV9	.	many	TRBJ2-7	TGTGCCAGCAGCGTAGGCCAGGACTACGAGCAGTACTTC	CASSVGQDYEQYF
TRBV4-1	.	.	TRBJ2-7	TGCGCCAGCAGCCAAGAGAAGGACATCTACGAGCAGTACTTC	CASSQEKDIYEQYF
TRBV2	.	.	TRBJ2-3	TGTGCCAGCAGTCTAACAGAAGGCACAGATACGCAGTATTTT	CASSLTEGTDTQYF
TRBV20-1	.	.	TRBJ1-1	TGCAGTGCTCTCCAGATGGACAAGAACACTGAAGCTTTCTTT	CSALQMDKNTEAFF
TRBV20-1	.	few	TRBJ2-3	TGCAGTGCTAGAGACGGGAAGGTTGTAGATACGCAGTATTTT	CSARDGKVVDTQYF
TRBV4-3	.	few	TRBJ2-7	TGCGCCAGCAGCCAATCAGTGAACAGTGCCTACGAGCAGTACTTC	CASSQSVNSAYEQYF
TRBV6-5	.	.	TRBJ1-6	TGTGCCAGCAGTTCGGGGGGTGGCCGTTCACCCCTCCACTTT	CASSSGGGRSPLHF
TRBV5-1	TRBD1	few	TRBJ2-7	TGCGCCAGCAGCGAAGGGACAGGGGAAGACGAGCAGTACTTC	CASSEGTGEDEQYF
TRBV2	.	.	TRBJ2-1	TGTGCCACCATACCACAGAGGACAGTCTACAATGAGCAGTTCTTC	CATIPQRTVYNEQFF
TRBV11-3	TRBD1	.	TRBJ1-2	TGTGCCAGCAGCTCAGAACCGGGACAGGGTTGCACCTTC	CASSSEPGQGCTF
TRBV29-1	TRBD1	.	TRBJ2-7	TGCAGCGCCAGAGGACAGGGATGGGGCCCCTACGAGCAGTACTTC	CSARGQGWGPYEQYF
TRBV15	TRBD2	many	TRBJ2-5	TGTGCCACCAGCGGGACTGGAGGAAGCGCGGGGGGACAAGAGACCCAGTACTTC	CATSGTGGSAGGQETQYF
TRBV6-5	TRBD1	.	TRBJ2-7	TGTGCCTCCAACCAACCGGGACAGGGTACCTACGAGCAGTACTTC	CASNQPGQGTYEQYF
TRBV2	.	.	TRBJ2-5	TGTGCCAGCAGTGAAGGCAGGTACCAAGAGACCCAGTACTTC	CASSEGRYQETQYF
TRBV6-1	.	.	TRBJ2-1	TGTGCCAGCAGTGAAGCGGGTAGACATTACGAGCAGTTCTTC	CASSEAGRHYEQFF
TRBV29-1	TRBD2	.	TRBJ2-3	TGCAGCTTTCTAGCGGGGGGGCCGGGTGATACGCAGTATTTT	CSFLAGGPGDTQYF
TRBV9	TRBD1	.	TRBJ1-4	TGTGCCAGCAGCGTCCAGGGGGCAGTACCCAATGAAAAACTGTTTTTT	CASSVQGAVPNEKLFF
TRBV25-1	.	.	TRBJ2-5	TGTGCCAGCAGTGATAGTGGGTCCCCAGAGACCCAGTACTTC	CASSDSGSPETQYF
TRBV20-1	.	.	TRBJ2-7	TGCAGTGCCGACAGGGAGGATTCCTACGAGCAGTACTTC	CSADREDSYEQYF
TRBV18	.	.	TRBJ2-5	TGTGCCAGCTTAGAAGACCGAACCCAAGAGACCCAGTACTTC	CASLEDRTQETQYF
TRBV5-5	.	.	TRBJ1-2	TGTGCCAGCAGCTCTGGGTCTGGCTATGGCTACACCTTC	CASSSGSGYGYTF
TRBV20-1	.	.	TRBJ1-1	TGCAGTGCTAGAGTGGCACTGAACACTGAAGCTTTCTTT	CSARVALNTEAFF